The 5 T cell receptor beta chains below all came from one sample that was sequenced in a study of T cell responses to AZD1222 COVID-19 vaccine. Using immunoSEQ multiplex PCR, the repertoire was profiled, and TCRdb retains in-frame clones only, with some absent. Of some 140,000 clones listed, roughly 90% are singletons. Sample: peripheral blood, taken on day 0 of AZD1222 vaccination. All receptors come from an adult in good health.

This chain joins TRBV27 and TRBJ1-2; D might be TRBD1 (6 bases). CDR3 length: 15 residues. V was shortened by 4 bases and J by 4 bases, with 16 bases between the two germline ends. Germline CDR1 MNHEY, CDR2 SMNVEV (reference sequence). CDR3 region: CASSSSEGEIYGYTF. As DNA, the CDR3 is TGTGCCAGCAGTTCATCGGAGGGGGAGATCTATGGCTACACCTTC.

This chain joins TRBV18 and TRBJ2-2; 7 nucleotides match TRBD1. CDR1 is KGHSH, CDR2 LQKENI, per germline. The CDR3 covers 14 residues. J lost 2 bases, V lost 8 bases, and 5 bases had no gene match. The chain's CDR3 is CASQDRTNTGELFF. As DNA, the CDR3 is TGTGCCAGCCAGGACAGGACTAACACCGGGGAGCTGTTTTTT.

The chain links TRBV6-2 or TRBV6-3 to TRBJ1-1; D gene uncertain. Germline V gene lookup returns CDR1 MNHEY and CDR2 SVGEGT. The CDR3 runs to 15 residues. The V end lost 1 base, the J end lost 4 bases, and 13 bases lay between the germline ends. As DNA, the CDR3 is TGTGCCAGCAGTTACTGGGGAGACGAGGGCACTGAAGCTTTCTTT. As protein: CASSYWGDEGTEAFF.

CDR3 DNA sequence: TGTGCCAGCAGAAATCAGGGGCGGAACACTGAAGCTTTCTTT. Amino acid sequence: CASRNQGRNTEAFF. This chain links TRBV5-8 with TRBJ1-1, with D possibly matching TRBD1 (6 bases). Trimming cost V 5 bases and J 1 base, with 12 bases left between them. Looked up from germline, CDR1 is SGHTS and CDR2 is YDEGEE. CDR3 length: 14 amino acids.

V and J are TRBV5-6 and TRBJ2-7; D is ambiguous. The V gene lost 0 bases and the J gene lost 7 bases, with 20 bases spanning the gap. The length of the CDR3 is 16 residues. Looked up from germline, CDR1 is SGHDT and CDR2 is YYEEEE. The CDR3 loop is CASSLGLYGSLLEQYF. The CDR3 bases are TGTGCCAGCAGCTTGGGACTCTACGGGTCCCTCTTAGAGCAGTACTTC.